This T cell receptor beta chain was identified in a study of T cell changes during pregnancy in multiple sclerosis. Generated by immunoSEQ multiplex PCR, the TCRdb table keeps only in-frame clones and is missing some. The table shows around 100,000 clones, with around 94% occurring only once. Trimming at V came to 8 bases and at J to 1 base, leaving 3 bases not matched to a gene. There are 13 residues in the CDR3. Germline V gene sequence: CDR1 SEHNR, CDR2 FQNEAQ (reference sequence). The V call is TRBV7-9, the J call TRBJ2-3; 7 nucleotides agree with TRBD2. The sequences come from peripheral blood, collected after pregnancy. This receptor was taken from a female donor with multiple sclerosis, enrolled in a pregnancy study. In nucleotides, the CDR3 is TGTGCCAGCCGCGGGAGTGGCACAGATACGCAGTATTTT. Its translation is CASRGSGTDTQYF. The variable domain in full, completed from reference TRBV7-9 and TRBJ2-3, reads DTGVSQNPRHKITKRGQNVTFRCDPISEHNRLYWYRQTLGQGPEFLTYFQNEAQLEKSRLLSDRFSAERPKGSFSTLEIQRTEQGDSAMYLCASRGSGTDTQYFGPGTRLTVL.